The 19 T cell receptor beta chains below were found in one sample sequenced in a study of T cell changes during pregnancy in multiple sclerosis. TCRdb keeps only in-frame clones here, not all; method: immunoSEQ multiplex PCR. The table shows about 34,000 clones, with around 90% occurring only once. The sequencing here drew on CD8+ T cells from peripheral blood mononuclear cells, taken in the third trimester of pregnancy. The receptor source for this set is a female donor with multiple sclerosis, enrolled in a pregnancy study.

V is TRBV7-8 and J is TRBJ1-1; tentatively, D is TRBD1 (5 bases). Trimming left V 11 bases short and J 5 bases short, with 18 bases between. The CDR3 is made up of 13 amino acids. Germline V gene data show CDR1 as SGHVS and CDR2 as FQNEAQ. CDR3: CAGLAEGPTEAFF. The CDR3 DNA sequence: TGTGCCGGCCTGGCGGAGGGGCCTACTGAAGCTTTCTTT.

V and J are TRBV9 and TRBJ1-5; D ambiguous. This CDR3 has 13 residues. Germline V gives CDR1 SGDLS, CDR2 YYNGEE. Trimming took 3 bases from V and 9 from J, leaving 13 bases between them. The CDR3 is CASSDGEFAPQHF. The DNA for the CDR3 is TGTGCCAGCAGCGATGGGGAGTTTGCGCCCCAGCATTTT.

This rearrangement joins TRBV4-2 to TRBJ1-3, with 7 positions matching TRBD1. This CDR3 has 13 amino acids. J lost 4 bases, V lost 3 bases, and 0 bases had no gene match. Germline assignment: CDR1 LGHNA and CDR2 YNFKEQ. CDR3 in DNA: TGTGCCAGCAGCCAGGGACAGGGAAACACCATATATTTT. Protein product: CASSQGQGNTIYF.

The chain recombines TRBV5-5 with TRBJ1-4, with D hard to call. Per the germline V gene, CDR1 is SGHKS and CDR2 is YYEKEE (reference sequence). The CDR3 has 16 amino acids. Between the trimmed V and J ends, which lost 4 bases and 10 bases, there was a span of 23 bases. For the CDR3, the DNA is TGTGCCAGCAGCCTTGGGGTGCGGGGTCTTGGGGTAAAACTGTTTTTT. It codes for CASSLGVRGLGVKLFF.

The chain couples TRBV27 to TRBJ1-5, with D perhaps matching TRBD1 (5 bases). CDR3 length equals 18 residues. With 5 bases removed from V and 2 bases from J, the gap between germline ends came to 22 bases. Germline V gives CDR1 MNHEY, CDR2 SMNVEV (reference sequence). Here the CDR3 reads CASSPLLGGGKGNQPQHF. The CDR3, as DNA: TGTGCCAGCAGTCCACTCCTTGGGGGGGGAAAGGGCAATCAGCCCCAGCATTTT.

The J gene is TRBJ1-1, the V gene TRBV27; D unclear. Trimming left V 4 bases short and J 1 base short, with 7 bases between. This CDR3 contains 13 residues. Germline loops: CDR1 MNHEY, CDR2 SMNVEV (reference sequence). This CDR3 is CASSSTGNTEAFF. In nucleotides, the CDR3 is TGTGCCAGCAGTTCGACGGGGAACACTGAAGCTTTCTTT.

This clone was observed a handful of times. The chain couples TRBV6-4 to TRBJ2-3; 9 positions match TRBD2. The trim removed 3 bases at V and 1 base at J, leaving 2 bases unmatched. The germline V gene has CDR1 MRHNA and CDR2 SNTAGT. The CDR3 is made up of 15 amino acids. CDR3 amino acids: CASSEIAGGTDTQYF. In nucleotides, the CDR3 is TGTGCCAGCAGTGAAATAGCGGGGGGCACAGATACGCAGTATTTT.

The chain has TRBV5-6 and TRBJ1-2, with no clear D. The CDR3 totals 13 residues. The germline V and J ends were trimmed by 4 bases and 8 bases, with 15 bases remaining between them. Germline V gene sequence: CDR1 SGHDT, CDR2 YYEEEE. CDR3 residues: CASSLVIVSGYTF. In DNA, the CDR3 is TGTGCCAGCAGCCTAGTCATCGTTTCGGGCTACACCTTC.

The chain links TRBV15 to TRBJ2-7; no definite D call. Germline CDR1 reads LNHNV; CDR2 reads YYDKDF (reference sequence). V dropped 1 base and J dropped 5 bases, with 3 bases sitting between them. The CDR3 extends over 11 amino acids. Written as DNA, the CDR3 is TGTGCCACCAGCAGAGCAGACGAGCAGTACTTC. Translation gives CATSRADEQYF.

V usage is TRBV9 and J usage is TRBJ2-7, with 8 nucleotides matching TRBD2. This CDR3 region has 13 residues. CDR1 SGDLS and CDR2 YYNGEE come from the germline V gene. V was clipped by 3 bases and J by 3 bases; unmatched bases: 2. In DNA, the CDR3 is TGTGCCAGCAGCGCGGGACTAGGCTACGAGCAGTACTTC. Its protein product is CASSAGLGYEQYF.

The gene calls are TRBV18 and TRBJ1-5; the D is unclear. This CDR3 has 14 amino acids. Germline-derived CDR1 and CDR2 are KGHSH and LQKENI. Deletions cut 3 bases from V and 6 bases from J, with 12 bases between. The CDR3 is CASSPTGYAQPQHF. The CDR3 DNA reads TGTGCCAGCTCACCGACGGGGTATGCTCAGCCCCAGCATTTT.

The rearrangement links TRBV27 to TRBJ2-7, with TRBD1 identical over 7 bases. The V gene end was trimmed by 5 bases and the J gene end by 3 bases; junction bases not matched to a gene: 10. The CDR3 length is 15 residues. CDR1 and CDR2 (germline): MNHEY, SMNVEV (reference sequence). The CDR3 here is CASSPPGQPLYEQYF. Here the CDR3 DNA reads TGTGCCAGCAGTCCGCCGGGACAGCCTCTCTACGAGCAGTACTTC.

A word on this clone: Other DNA sequences in this specimen translate into the identical CDR3. The genes are TRBV4-3 and TRBJ1-1, with D maybe TRBD1 (6 bases). This CDR3 region has 13 residues. Germline CDR1 and CDR2: LGHNA and YSLEER. The V and J ends lost 4 bases and 5 bases respectively, with 11 bases between them. CDR3 coding DNA: TGCGCCAGCAGCCCCGGACAGAATACTGAAGCTTTCTTT. Its translation: CASSPGQNTEAFF.

The chain couples TRBV6-1 to TRBJ2-1, with D maybe TRBD2 (7 bases). The CDR3 loop spans 16 amino acids. The germline V gene encodes CDR1 MNHNS and CDR2 SASEGT. V lost 2 bases and J 8 bases, leaving 19 bases between the germline ends. CDR3 region: CASSEWGGGRIDEQFF. The CDR3 DNA reads as TGTGCCAGCAGTGAATGGGGAGGGGGAAGGATCGATGAGCAGTTCTTC.

The chain recombines TRBV4-3 with TRBJ1-2; D remains unclear. CDR1 is LGHNA and CDR2 is YSLEER in the germline V gene. This CDR3 is 15 amino acids long. V lost 5 bases and J lost 1, with 14 bases in between. The CDR3 sequence is CASSYSRTNNYGYTF. The CDR3 nucleotides read TGCGCCAGCAGCTACAGCCGGACTAATAACTATGGCTACACCTTC.

The rearrangement links TRBV4-3 to TRBJ2-1, with 14 positions matching TRBD2. Germline CDR1 is LGHNA and CDR2 is YSLEER. V dropped 4 bases and J dropped 7; count of bases not matched to a gene: 9. The CDR3 has 17 amino acids. The CDR3 region has the DNA TGCGCCAGCAGCCCTACGGGGGGGACTAGCGGGAGTAATGAGCAGTTCTTC. Its translation is CASSPTGGTSGSNEQFF.

The V and J genes are TRBV29-1 and TRBJ1-1; 7 nucleotides match TRBD1. V lost 7 bases to trimming and J lost 8 bases; unmatched junction nucleotides: 13. The CDR3 length is 13 residues. Germline-derived CDR1 and CDR2 are SQVTM and ANQGSEA. For the CDR3, the DNA is TGCAGCGGGACAGGCCGACAGACAATAGAAGCTTTCTTT. Residues: CSGTGRQTIEAFF.

The rearrangement joins TRBV5-6 to TRBJ1-1, with 7 bases aligning to TRBD1. V trimming: 4 bases; J trimming: 7 bases; junction bases outside the gene matches: 7. The CDR3 runs 13 residues. Germline-derived CDR1 and CDR2 are SGHDT and YYEEEE. This CDR3 reads CASSPGTAFEAFF. The CDR3 coding sequence is TGTGCCAGCAGCCCCGGGACAGCTTTTGAAGCTTTCTTT.

This chain uses TRBV7-9 with TRBJ1-6, with 9 bases aligning to TRBD1. CDR3 length equals 17 residues. Germline assignment: CDR1 SEHNR and CDR2 FQNEAQ (reference sequence). Unmatched junction bases numbered 10, after V lost 1 base and J lost 9 bases. The CDR3, as DNA: TGTGCCAGCAGCTTAGGGCATAGGGACAGGGATGGTTCACCCCTCCACTTT. This sequence encodes CASSLGHRDRDGSPLHF.